This section outlines one T cell receptor beta chain sequence together with its context. The data derive from a study of T cell responses to AZD1222 COVID-19 vaccine. Libraries were prepared by immunoSEQ multiplex PCR; TCRdb keeps only in-frame clonotypes and omits some of them. The sample lists about 140,000 clones, 80% to 95% occurring once. Trimming stripped 0 bases from V and 4 bases from J, with 1 base between. The CDR3 totals 12 residues. Germline CDR1 and CDR2: LGHNA and YSLEER. Specimen: peripheral blood, collected 28 days after the second AZD1222 dose. The source of this sequence is an adult who received the AZD1222 COVID-19 vaccine. The rearrangement joins TRBV4-3 to TRBJ1-3; D not certain. In DNA, the CDR3 is TGCGCCAGCAGCCAAGAGGGAAACACCATATATTTT. Translating gives CASSQEGNTIYF.